Below are 22 T cell receptor beta chains sequenced from a single sample in a study of cytomegalovirus exposure and HLA in healthy donors. 13 Jbeta primers and 60 Vbeta primers were used for the PCR. Repertoires were generated with immunoSEQ multiplex PCR, while TCRdb's copy carries only in-frame clones and drops some. The sample table sets out under 200,000 clones. The sequencing input was PBMCs. Source of these receptors: a man aged 25 to 45 in good health and CMV-seronegative.

Here the CDR3 reads CAIRQGCDEKLFF. The CDR3 DNA follows: TGCGCCATCCGACAGGGTTGTGACGAAAAACTGTTTTTT. The chain recombines TRBV10-1 with TRBJ1-4; 7 nucleotides align to TRBD1. The J segment lost 8 bases and the V segment lost 10 bases, leaving 10 bases of the junction unmatched. Germline loops: CDR1 WNHNN, CDR2 SYGVQD (reference sequence). There are 13 residues in the CDR3.

The gene calls are TRBV18 and TRBJ2-7; a possible D gene is TRBD1 (6 bases). The CDR3 loop spans 15 amino acids. V shed 6 bases and J shed 4 bases, with 19 bases lying between them. Looked up from germline, CDR1 is KGHSH and CDR2 is LQKENI. The chain's CDR3 is CASSDEGRGKYEQYF. As DNA, the CDR3 is TGTGCCAGCTCCGACGAGGGCAGGGGAAAATACGAGCAGTACTTC.

This chain links TRBV28 with TRBJ2-7; no reliable D call. Germline CDR1 reads MDHEN; CDR2 reads SYDVKM. V was trimmed by 8 bases and J by 3 bases, leaving 8 bases between them. The CDR3 sequence is 11 residues long. CDR3 DNA sequence: TGTGCCAGCGTTGAGAACTACGAGCAGTACTTC. Translating it yields CASVENYEQYF.

This sequence joins TRBV7-2 and TRBJ2-3; 10 bases fit TRBD2. Trimming cost V 2 bases and J 2 bases; bases outside gene matches: 1. CDR1 and CDR2 from the germline V gene are SGHTA and FQGNSA. CDR3 length equals 15 residues. The CDR3 DNA is TGTGCCAGCAGCTTACTAGCGGGAGACACAGATACGCAGTATTTT. Its translation: CASSLLAGDTDTQYF.

The chain couples TRBV28 to TRBJ2-1, with 9 bases fitting TRBD2. Germline V gene data show CDR1 as MDHEN and CDR2 as SYDVKM. There are 18 residues in the CDR3. After removal of 2 bases from V and 0 bases from J, the junction contained 8 bases not matched to a gene. The CDR3 bases are TGTGCCAGCAGTTTACCAGGACTAGCGAAGAGCTCCTACAATGAGCAGTTCTTC. Translated: CASSLPGLAKSSYNEQFF.

The chain is built from TRBV28 and TRBJ1-5, with 7 bases that match TRBD1. Germline V gives CDR1 MDHEN, CDR2 SYDVKM. Germline trimming cut 2 bases from V and 2 bases from J; bases unmatched to any gene: 3. The CDR3 runs 15 residues. The CDR3 sequence is CASSLGQVGNQPQHF. The CDR3 DNA is TGTGCCAGCAGTTTAGGACAGGTCGGCAATCAGCCCCAGCATTTT.

The V and J genes are TRBV5-4 and TRBJ2-3; D might be TRBD1 (6 bases). CDR1 is SGHNT and CDR2 is YYREEE in the germline V gene (reference sequence). CDR3 length: 14 amino acids. Trimming took 3 bases from V and 0 from J, leaving 8 bases between them. This CDR3 reads CASSSGESTDTQYF. CDR3 in DNA: TGTGCCAGCAGCTCAGGGGAAAGCACAGATACGCAGTATTTT. Full variable domain (missing parts from reference TRBV5-4 and TRBJ2-3): ETGVTQSPTHLIKTRGQQVTLRCSSQSGHNTVSWYQQALGQGPQFIFQYYREEENGRGNFPPRFSGLQFPNYSSELNVNALELDDSALYLCASSSGESTDTQYFGPGTRLTVL.

The chain recombines TRBV10-3 with TRBJ1-3; D not certain. V lost 7 bases and J 4 bases, leaving 5 bases between the germline ends. The CDR3 contains 11 residues. Germline CDR1 is ENHRY and CDR2 is SYGVKD. Here the CDR3 DNA reads TGTGCCATCATCGGGGGAAACACCATATATTTT. Encoded protein: CAIIGGNTIYF.

The chain links TRBV29-1 to TRBJ2-3, with 14 bases aligning to TRBD2. The germline V gene encodes CDR1 SQVTM and CDR2 ANQGSEA. With 6 bases clipped from V and 5 bases from J, the junction kept 4 bases outside the gene matches. The CDR3 spans 14 residues. The CDR3, as DNA: TGCAGCGTGGGACTAGCGGGAGCTGAAGATACGCAGTATTTT. Residues: CSVGLAGAEDTQYF.

V is TRBV2 and J is TRBJ1-1; 8 nucleotides agree with TRBD1. Germline CDR1 SNHLY, CDR2 FYNNEI. The CDR3 loop spans 13 amino acids. J was trimmed by 2 bases and V by 8 bases; bases with no gene match: 4. The CDR3: CASGGQGNTEAFF. The DNA for the CDR3 is TGTGCCAGCGGAGGACAGGGTAACACTGAAGCTTTCTTT.

V and J are TRBV18 and TRBJ2-7; no firm D call. With 0 bases removed from V and 3 bases from J, the gap between germline ends came to 15 bases. The germline CDR1 and CDR2 sequences are KGHSH and LQKENI. The CDR3 has 16 residues. The chain's CDR3 is CASSPPGHTFNYEQYF. The CDR3 DNA sequence: TGTGCCAGCTCACCACCGGGCCACACCTTCAACTACGAGCAGTACTTC.

CDR3 region: CAWSLIPSPRVYTQYF. In DNA form, the CDR3 reads TGTGCCTGGAGCCTAATTCCCTCACCGCGGGTTTATACGCAGTATTTT. The gene calls are TRBV30 and TRBJ2-3; D perhaps matches TRBD2 (5 bases). V shed 3 bases and J shed 7 bases, with 23 bases lying between them. The CDR3 spans 16 residues. From germline, CDR1 is GTSNPN and CDR2 SVGIG (reference sequence).

J is TRBJ2-2 and V is TRBV5-5; D unresolved. Trimming pared 0 bases from V and 4 bases from J, leaving 4 bases between. The length of the CDR3 is 13 residues. Germline assignment: CDR1 SGHKS and CDR2 YYEKEE (reference sequence). The CDR3 bases are TGTGCCAGCAGCTTGGCGGGCACCGGGGAGCTGTTTTTT. Residues: CASSLAGTGELFF.

The chain links TRBV19 to TRBJ2-3, with 7 bases fitting TRBD2. With V trimmed by 3 bases and J by 1 base, 1 base remained unmatched. Looked up from germline, CDR1 is LNHDA and CDR2 is SQIVND (reference sequence). The CDR3 contains 14 residues. The chain's CDR3 is CASSMGGGTDTQYF. CDR3 bases: TGTGCCAGTAGTATGGGGGGGGGCACAGATACGCAGTATTTT.

This rearrangement joins TRBV27 to TRBJ1-1, with 10 positions matching TRBD1. The CDR3 covers 15 residues. V lost 3 bases and J lost 4; bases outside the gene matches: 5. The germline V gene encodes CDR1 MNHEY and CDR2 SMNVEV (reference sequence). The CDR3 reads CASSFRQGASTEAFF. CDR3 nucleotides: TGTGCCAGCAGTTTTCGACAGGGGGCGTCCACTGAAGCTTTCTTT.

The J gene is TRBJ1-5, the V gene TRBV18; D is ambiguous. There are 16 residues in the CDR3. The germline V gene encodes CDR1 KGHSH and CDR2 LQKENI. The V gene lost 0 bases and the J gene lost 3 bases, with 12 bases spanning the gap. CDR3 sequence reads: CASSPPGEGFNQPQHF. Written as DNA, the CDR3 is TGTGCCAGCTCACCACCGGGTGAGGGTTTCAATCAGCCCCAGCATTTT.

The J gene is TRBJ2-7, the V gene TRBV14; 7 bases fit TRBD2. With V trimmed by 4 bases and J by 3 bases, 9 bases remained unmatched. The germline V gene encodes CDR1 SGHDN and CDR2 FVKESK. The CDR3 contains 15 residues. The CDR3 nucleotides are TGTGCCAGCAGCCCTATCTGGGGGGGTCACTACGAGCAGTACTTC. This encodes CASSPIWGGHYEQYF.

The V and J genes are TRBV27 and TRBJ2-7; D gene unclear. CDR3 length equals 12 residues. V lost 4 bases and J 0 bases, leaving 4 bases between the germline ends. The germline CDR1 and CDR2 sequences are MNHEY and SMNVEV (reference sequence). CDR3 bases: TGTGCCAGCAGTTCGTACTCCTACGAGCAGTACTTC. The encoded protein is CASSSYSYEQYF.

The V call is TRBV6-5, the J call TRBJ1-1; D unclear. Germline-derived CDR1 and CDR2 are MNHEY and SVGAGI. The CDR3 is 14 residues long. V was clipped by 0 bases and J by 12 bases, with 17 bases between them. CDR3 DNA sequence: TGTGCCAGCAGTTACTCCTTTGAGGGCGCGGGTTCTTTCTTT. Translated, it gives CASSYSFEGAGSFF.

The chain joins TRBV19 to TRBJ2-4; 8 nucleotides align to TRBD2. The CDR3 covers 14 residues. Unmatched junction bases numbered 6, after V lost 5 bases and J lost 6 bases. Germline V gene lookup returns CDR1 LNHDA and CDR2 SQIVND (reference sequence). The CDR3 sequence is CASSELAALNIQYF. The CDR3 coding sequence is TGTGCCAGTAGTGAACTAGCGGCCTTAAACATTCAGTACTTC.

This chain uses TRBV28 with TRBJ2-5, with 7 bases lining up with TRBD1. Trimming took 1 base from V and 3 from J; bases not matched to a gene: 2. Germline V lookup: CDR1 MDHEN, CDR2 SYDVKM. The CDR3 runs 14 residues. CDR3 in DNA: TGTGCCAGCAGTTTATACAGGGGCAAAGAGACCCAGTACTTC. This sequence encodes CASSLYRGKETQYF.

V and J are TRBV7-2 and TRBJ1-5; TRBD1 matches at 10 bases. Per germline, CDR1 SGHTA and CDR2 FQGNSA. The CDR3 spans 14 residues. V lost 5 bases, J lost 6 bases, and 4 bases stayed unmatched. The CDR3 is CASSRDRGSQPQHF. In DNA form, the CDR3 reads TGTGCCAGCAGCAGGGACAGGGGTAGTCAGCCCCAGCATTTT.